This T cell receptor (beta chain) is drawn from a study of blood T cell repertoires in COVID-19. Under the authors' procedure: Estimation of nucleated cell counts was performed using reference gene primer amplification. Clones were read by immunoSEQ multiplex PCR, and TCRdb kept only the in-frame ones, dropping some. D and trimming come from the DNA, and the V and J calls and clone size come from that table. This sample has around 97,000 clones, with roughly nine tenths found just once. Germline V gene lookup returns CDR1 SGHAT and CDR2 FQNNGV. The CDR3 is made up of 13 amino acids. V lost 5 bases, J lost 1 base, and 8 bases lay in between.

This clonotype was obtained from a human donor in a cohort sampled during active COVID-19. The sequencing input was peripheral blood. The chain employs TRBV11-2 and TRBJ2-5; D gene ambiguous. The CDR3 is CASSIGSQETQYF. CDR3 coding DNA: TGTGCCAGCAGCATCGGGTCCCAAGAGACCCAGTACTTC.